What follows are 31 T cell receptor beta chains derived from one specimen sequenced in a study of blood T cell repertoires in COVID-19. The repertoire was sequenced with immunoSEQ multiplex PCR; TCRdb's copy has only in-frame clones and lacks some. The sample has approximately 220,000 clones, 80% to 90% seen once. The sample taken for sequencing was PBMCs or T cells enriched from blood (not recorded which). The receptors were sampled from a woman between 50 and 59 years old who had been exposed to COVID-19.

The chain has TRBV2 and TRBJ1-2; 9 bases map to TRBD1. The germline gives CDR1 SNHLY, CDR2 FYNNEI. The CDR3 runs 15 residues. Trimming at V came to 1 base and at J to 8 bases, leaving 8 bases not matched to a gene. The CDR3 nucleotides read TGTGCCAGCAGTGAAGACACAGGGGGCATGGGAGGCTACACCTTC. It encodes CASSEDTGGMGGYTF.

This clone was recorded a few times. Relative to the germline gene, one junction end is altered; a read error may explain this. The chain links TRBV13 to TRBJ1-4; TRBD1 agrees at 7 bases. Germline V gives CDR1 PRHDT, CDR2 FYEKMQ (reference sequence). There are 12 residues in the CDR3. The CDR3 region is CASRRGREKLFF. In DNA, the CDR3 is TGTGCAAGCAGGAGGGGGCGTGAAAAACTGTTTTTT. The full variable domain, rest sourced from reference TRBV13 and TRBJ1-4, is AAGVIQSPRHLIKEKRETATLKCYPIPRHDTVYWYQQGPGQDPQFLISFYEKMQSDKGSIPDRFSAQQFSDYHSELNMSSLELGDSALYFCASRRGREKLFFGSGTQLSVL.

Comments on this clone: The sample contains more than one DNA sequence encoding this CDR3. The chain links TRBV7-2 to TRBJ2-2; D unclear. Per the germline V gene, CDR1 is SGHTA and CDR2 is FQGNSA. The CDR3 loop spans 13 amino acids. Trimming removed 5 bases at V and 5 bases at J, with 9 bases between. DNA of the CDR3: TGTGCCAGCAGCCCCAGCAGGACCGGGGAGCTGTTTTTT. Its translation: CASSPSRTGELFF.

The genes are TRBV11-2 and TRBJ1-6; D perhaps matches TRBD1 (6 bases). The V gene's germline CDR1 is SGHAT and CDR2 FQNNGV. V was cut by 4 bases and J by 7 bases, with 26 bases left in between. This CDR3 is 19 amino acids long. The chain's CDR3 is CASSSGTPGFWRINSPLHF. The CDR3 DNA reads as TGTGCCAGCAGCTCCGGGACACCCGGGTTTTGGCGGATAAATTCACCCCTCCACTTT.

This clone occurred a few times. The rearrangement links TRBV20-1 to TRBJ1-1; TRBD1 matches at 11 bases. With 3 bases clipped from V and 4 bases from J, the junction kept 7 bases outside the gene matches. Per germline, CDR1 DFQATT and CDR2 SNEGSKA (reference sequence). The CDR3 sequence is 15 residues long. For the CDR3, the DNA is TGCAGTGCTAGTGATGGACAGGGGGCGATCACTGAAGCTTTCTTT. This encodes CSASDGQGAITEAFF.

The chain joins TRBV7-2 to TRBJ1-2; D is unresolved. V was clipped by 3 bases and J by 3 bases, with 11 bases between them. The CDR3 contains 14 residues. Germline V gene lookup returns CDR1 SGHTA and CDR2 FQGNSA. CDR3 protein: CASSFLRGDYGYTF. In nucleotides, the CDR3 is TGTGCCAGCAGCTTTTTACGGGGTGACTATGGCTACACCTTC. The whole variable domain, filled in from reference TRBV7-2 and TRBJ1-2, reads GAGVSQSPSNKVTEKGKDVELRCDPISGHTALYWYRQSLGQGLEFLIYFQGNSAPDKSGLPSDRFSAERTGGSVSTLTIQRTQQEDSAVYLCASSFLRGDYGYTFGSGTRLTVV.

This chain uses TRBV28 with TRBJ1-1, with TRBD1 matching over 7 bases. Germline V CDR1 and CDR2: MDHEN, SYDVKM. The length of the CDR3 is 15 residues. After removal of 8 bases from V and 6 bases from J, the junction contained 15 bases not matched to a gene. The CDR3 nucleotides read TGTGCCAGCGACCCCCGGGGGCAGGGGGGAGCTGAAGCTTTCTTT. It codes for CASDPRGQGGAEAFF.

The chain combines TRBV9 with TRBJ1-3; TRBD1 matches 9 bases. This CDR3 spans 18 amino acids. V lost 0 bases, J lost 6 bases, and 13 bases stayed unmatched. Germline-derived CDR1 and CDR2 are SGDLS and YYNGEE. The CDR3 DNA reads TGTGCCAGCAGCGTAGCGGGAGGAGCGGGACAGGGATTAAACACCATATATTTT. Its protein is CASSVAGGAGQGLNTIYF.

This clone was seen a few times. Here the CDR3 DNA reads TGCAGTGCTAGTACGAGGGAGCAGTACTTC. Protein: CSASTREQYF. The rearrangement links TRBV20-1 to TRBJ2-7; D is unclear. V lost 3 bases and J lost 7, with 7 bases in between. CDR3 length: 10 residues. Germline V CDR1 and CDR2: DFQATT, SNEGSKA (reference sequence).

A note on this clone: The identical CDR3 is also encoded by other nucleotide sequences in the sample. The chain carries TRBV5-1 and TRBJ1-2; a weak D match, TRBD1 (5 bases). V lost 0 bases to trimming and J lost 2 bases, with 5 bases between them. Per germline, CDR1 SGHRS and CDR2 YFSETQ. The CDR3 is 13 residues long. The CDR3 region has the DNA TGCGCCAGCAGCTTGGACAGGAACTATGGCTACACCTTC. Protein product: CASSLDRNYGYTF. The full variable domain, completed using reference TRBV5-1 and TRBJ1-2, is KAGVTQTPRYLIKTRGQQVTLSCSPISGHRSVSWYQQTPGQGLQFLFEYFSETQRNKGNFPGRFSGRQFSNSRSEMNVSTLELGDSALYLCASSLDRNYGYTFGSGTRLTVV.

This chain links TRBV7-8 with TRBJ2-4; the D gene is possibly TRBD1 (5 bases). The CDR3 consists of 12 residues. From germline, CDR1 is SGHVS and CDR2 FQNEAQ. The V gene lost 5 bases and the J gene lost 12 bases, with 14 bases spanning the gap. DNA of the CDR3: TGTGCCAGCAGCCCTGACAGTGGGGATCAGTACTTC. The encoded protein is CASSPDSGDQYF.

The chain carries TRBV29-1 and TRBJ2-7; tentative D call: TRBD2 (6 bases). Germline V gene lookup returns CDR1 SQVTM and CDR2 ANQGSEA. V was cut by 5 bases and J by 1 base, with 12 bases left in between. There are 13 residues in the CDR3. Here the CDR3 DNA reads TGCAGCGTTATTAGCGGAAATTCCTACGAGCAGTACTTC. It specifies CSVISGNSYEQYF.

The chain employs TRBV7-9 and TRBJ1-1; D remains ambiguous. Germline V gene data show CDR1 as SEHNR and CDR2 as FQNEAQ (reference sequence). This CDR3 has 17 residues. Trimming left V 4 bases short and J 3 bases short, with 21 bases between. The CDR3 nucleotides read TGTGCCAGCAGCTCCCGGGTCGGATTTTCGGTGTACACTGAAGCTTTCTTT. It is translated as CASSSRVGFSVYTEAFF.

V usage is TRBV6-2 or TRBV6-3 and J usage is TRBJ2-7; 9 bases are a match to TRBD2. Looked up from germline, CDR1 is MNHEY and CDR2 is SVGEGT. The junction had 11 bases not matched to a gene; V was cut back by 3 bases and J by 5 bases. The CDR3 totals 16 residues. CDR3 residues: CASSYFWRGGQNEQYF. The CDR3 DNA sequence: TGTGCCAGCAGTTATTTTTGGCGGGGGGGCCAGAACGAGCAGTACTTC.

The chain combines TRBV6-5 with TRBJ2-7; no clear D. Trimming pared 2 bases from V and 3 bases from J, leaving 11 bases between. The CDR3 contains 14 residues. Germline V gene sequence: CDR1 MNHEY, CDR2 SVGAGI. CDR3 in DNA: TGTGCCAGCAGTTACGGCCAGGCAGGCTACGAGCAGTACTTC. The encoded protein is CASSYGQAGYEQYF.

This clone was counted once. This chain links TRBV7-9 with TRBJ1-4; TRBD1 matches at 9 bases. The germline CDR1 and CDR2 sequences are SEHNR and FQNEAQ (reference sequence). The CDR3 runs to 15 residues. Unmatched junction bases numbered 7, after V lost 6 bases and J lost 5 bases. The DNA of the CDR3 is TGTGCCAGCAGGCCGGTCGGGACAGGGAATGAAAAACTGTTTTTT. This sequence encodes CASRPVGTGNEKLFF.

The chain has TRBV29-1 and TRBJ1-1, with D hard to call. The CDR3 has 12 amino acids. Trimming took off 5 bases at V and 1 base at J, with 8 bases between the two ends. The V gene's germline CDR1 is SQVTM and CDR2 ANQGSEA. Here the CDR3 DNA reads TGCAGCGTTCGAGAGGCGAACACTGAAGCTTTCTTT. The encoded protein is CSVREANTEAFF.

The CDR3 spells CASSPRDRENNEQFF. In DNA, the CDR3 is TGTGCCAGCAGCCCGCGGGACAGGGAAAACAATGAGCAGTTCTTC. The chain is built from TRBV3-1 (or the pseudogene TRBV3-2) and TRBJ2-1, with 9 positions matching TRBD1. The CDR3 contains 15 residues. V trimming: 4 bases; J trimming: 5 bases; junction bases outside the gene matches: 6. CDR1 and CDR2 (germline): LGHDT, YNNKEL (reference sequence).

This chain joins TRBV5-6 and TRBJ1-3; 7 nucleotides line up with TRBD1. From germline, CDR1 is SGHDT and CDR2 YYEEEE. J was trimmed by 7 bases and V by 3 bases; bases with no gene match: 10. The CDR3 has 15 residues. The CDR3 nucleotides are TGTGCCAGCAGCTCGACAGGGCGGGGAAGGAACACCATATATTTT. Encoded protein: CASSSTGRGRNTIYF. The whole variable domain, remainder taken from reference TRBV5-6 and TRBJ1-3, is DAGVTQSPTHLIKTRGQQVTLRCSPKSGHDTVSWYQQALGQGPQFIFQYYEEEERQRGNFPDRFSGHQFPNYSSELNVNALLLGDSALYLCASSSTGRGRNTIYFGEGSWLTVV.

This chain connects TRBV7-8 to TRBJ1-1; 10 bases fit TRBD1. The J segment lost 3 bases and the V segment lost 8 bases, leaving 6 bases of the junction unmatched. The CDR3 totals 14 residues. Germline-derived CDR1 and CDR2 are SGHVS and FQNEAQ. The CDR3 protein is CASRVGQGYTEAFF. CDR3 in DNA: TGTGCCAGCCGCGTGGGACAGGGGTACACTGAAGCTTTCTTT.

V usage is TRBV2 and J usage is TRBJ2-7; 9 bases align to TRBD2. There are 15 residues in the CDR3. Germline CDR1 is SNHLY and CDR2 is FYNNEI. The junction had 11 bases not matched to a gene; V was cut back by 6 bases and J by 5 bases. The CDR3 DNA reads TGTGCCAGCAGCGGCTCGCGGGGGGGCTTCGACGAGCAGTACTTC. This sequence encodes CASSGSRGGFDEQYF. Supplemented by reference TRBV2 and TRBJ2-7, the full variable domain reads EPEVTQTPSHQVTQMGQEVILRCVPISNHLYFYWYRQILGQKVEFLVSFYNNEISEKSEIFDDQFSVERPDGSNFTLKIRSTKLEDSAMYFCASSGSRGGFDEQYFGPGTRLTVT.

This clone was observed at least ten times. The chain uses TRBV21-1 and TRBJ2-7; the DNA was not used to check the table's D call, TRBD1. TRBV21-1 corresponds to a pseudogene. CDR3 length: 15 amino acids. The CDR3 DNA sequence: TGTGCCAGCAGCAGAAGAGGGACAAGAGACTACGAGCAGTACTTC. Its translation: CASSRRGTRDYEQYF.

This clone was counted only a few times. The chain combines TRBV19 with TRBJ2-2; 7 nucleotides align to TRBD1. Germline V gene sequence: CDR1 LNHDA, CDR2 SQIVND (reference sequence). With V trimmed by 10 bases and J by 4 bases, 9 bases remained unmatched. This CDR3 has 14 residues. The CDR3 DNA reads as TGTGCCATCAGAGAGGGGGCCGTCACCGGGGAGCTGTTTTTT. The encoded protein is CAIREGAVTGELFF. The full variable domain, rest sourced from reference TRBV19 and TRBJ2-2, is DGGITQSPKYLFRKEGQNVTLSCEQNLNHDAMYWYRQDPGQGLRLIYYSQIVNDFQKGDIAEGYSVSREKKESFPLTVTSAQKNPTAFYLCAIREGAVTGELFFGEGSRLTVL.

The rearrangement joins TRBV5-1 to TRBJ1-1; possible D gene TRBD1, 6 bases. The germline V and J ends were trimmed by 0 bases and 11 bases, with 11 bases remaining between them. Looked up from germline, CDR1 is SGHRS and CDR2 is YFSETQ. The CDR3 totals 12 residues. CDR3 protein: CASSLGGQGAFF. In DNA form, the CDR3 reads TGCGCCAGCAGCTTGGGGGGGCAAGGGGCTTTCTTT.

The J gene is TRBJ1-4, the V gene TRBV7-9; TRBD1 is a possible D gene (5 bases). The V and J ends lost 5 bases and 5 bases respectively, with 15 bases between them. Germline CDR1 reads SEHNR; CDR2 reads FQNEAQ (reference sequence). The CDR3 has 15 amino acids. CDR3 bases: TGTGCCAGCAGCGAAATCAGGGTCCTCAATGAAAAACTGTTTTTT. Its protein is CASSEIRVLNEKLFF.

CDR3 sequence (DNA): TGTGCCAGCAGCCCCGACAGACTGGCCTGGGGCTACACCTTC. It yields the protein CASSPDRLAWGYTF. The chain joins TRBV28 to TRBJ1-2, with D possibly matching TRBD1 (5 bases). Germline CDR1 MDHEN, CDR2 SYDVKM. The V end lost 6 bases, the J end lost 8 bases, and 19 bases lay between the germline ends. The CDR3 has 14 residues.

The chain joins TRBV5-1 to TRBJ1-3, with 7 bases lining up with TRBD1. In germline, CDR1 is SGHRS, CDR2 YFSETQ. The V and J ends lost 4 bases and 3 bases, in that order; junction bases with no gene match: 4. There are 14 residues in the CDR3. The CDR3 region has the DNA TGCGCCAGCAGCCTCGGGACAGTTGGAAACACCATATATTTT. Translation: CASSLGTVGNTIYF.

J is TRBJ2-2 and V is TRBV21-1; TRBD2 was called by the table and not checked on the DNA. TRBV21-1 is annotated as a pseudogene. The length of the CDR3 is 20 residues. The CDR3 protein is CASSIEEMTWSGEGSGELFF. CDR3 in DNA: TGTGCCAGCAGCATTGAGGAAATGACCTGGTCAGGCGAGGGCTCCGGGGAGCTGTTTTTT.

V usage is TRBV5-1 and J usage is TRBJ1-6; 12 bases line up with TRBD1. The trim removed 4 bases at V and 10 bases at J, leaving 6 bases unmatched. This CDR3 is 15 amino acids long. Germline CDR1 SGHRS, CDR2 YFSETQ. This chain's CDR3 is CASSPGQGARSPLHF. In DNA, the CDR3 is TGCGCCAGCAGCCCGGGACAGGGGGCTCGCTCACCCCTCCACTTT.

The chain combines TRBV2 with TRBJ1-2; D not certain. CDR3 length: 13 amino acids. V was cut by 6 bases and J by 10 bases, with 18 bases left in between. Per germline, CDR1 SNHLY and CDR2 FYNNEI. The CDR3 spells CASSTSPRGDYTF. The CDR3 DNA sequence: TGTGCCAGCAGCACCAGCCCAAGAGGAGACTACACCTTC.

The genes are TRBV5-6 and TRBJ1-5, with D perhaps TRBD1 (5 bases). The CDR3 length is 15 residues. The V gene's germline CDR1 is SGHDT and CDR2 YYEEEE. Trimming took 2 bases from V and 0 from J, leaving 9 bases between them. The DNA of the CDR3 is TGTGCCAGCAGCTTTGGGGCTTATAGCAATCAGCCCCAGCATTTT. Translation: CASSFGAYSNQPQHF.